Sequencing of this T cell receptor (beta chain) was carried out in a study of cytomegalovirus exposure and HLA in healthy donors. Remarks on this clone: Its antigen is still unknown.

Study-level points and caveats: TCR beta V- and J-gene trimming, according to a later analysis, was linked to a missense DCLRE1C variant. Most of the CMV-associated TCR beta chains (in a later analysis) appeared to be HLA-restricted.

PCR employed 60 Vbeta and 13 Jbeta primers. The table came from immunoSEQ multiplex PCR; TCRdb's copy has only in-frame clones and leaves some out. The specimen's table records 200,000 or so clones. CDR1 is SGHNT and CDR2 is YYREEE in the germline V gene (reference sequence). After removal of 4 bases from V and 4 bases from J, the junction contained 9 bases not matched to a gene. The CDR3 sequence is 16 residues long. The source is a girl aged 2-10 years in good health and CMV-seropositive. The specimen sequenced was PBMCs. This chain uses TRBV5-4 with TRBJ1-3; 9 positions agree with TRBD1. This CDR3 reads CASSLGQGRGGNTIYF. Written as DNA, the CDR3 is TGTGCCAGCAGCCTAGGACAGGGGCGGGGAGGAAACACCATATATTTT.